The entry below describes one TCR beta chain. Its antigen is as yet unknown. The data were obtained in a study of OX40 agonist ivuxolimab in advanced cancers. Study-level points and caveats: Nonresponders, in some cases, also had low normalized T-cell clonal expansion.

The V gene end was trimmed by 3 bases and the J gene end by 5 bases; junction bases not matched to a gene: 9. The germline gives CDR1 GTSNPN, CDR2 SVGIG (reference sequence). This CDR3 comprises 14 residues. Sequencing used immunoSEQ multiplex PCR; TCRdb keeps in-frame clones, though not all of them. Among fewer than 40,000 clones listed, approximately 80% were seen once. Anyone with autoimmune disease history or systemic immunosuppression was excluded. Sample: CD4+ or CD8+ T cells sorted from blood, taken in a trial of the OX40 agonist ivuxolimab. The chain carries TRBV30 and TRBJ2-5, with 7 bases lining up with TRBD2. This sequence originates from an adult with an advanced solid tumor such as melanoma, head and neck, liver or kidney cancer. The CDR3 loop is CAWRAAGRGETQYF. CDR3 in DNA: TGTGCCTGGAGGGCGGCAGGGCGGGGGGAGACCCAGTACTTC.